This T cell receptor (beta chain) was identified during a study of siplizumab effects on memory and regulatory T cells. The CDR3 totals 15 residues. V was trimmed by 6 bases and J by 5 bases, leaving 19 bases between them. CDR1 is SNHLY and CDR2 is FYNNEI in the germline V gene. Data came from immunoSEQ multiplex PCR; TCRdb stores just in-frame clones and leaves some out. The repertoire holds approximately 91,000 clones, with 95% as singletons. The sample comprised CD8+ T cells sorted from blood. The sequence came from a human donor in good health. V and J are TRBV2 and TRBJ2-5, with D perhaps matching TRBD1 or TRBD2 (5 bases each). CDR3 DNA: TGTGCCAGCAGGCGACTGGCGGTCGGGACGGAGACCCAGTACTTC. Residues: CASRRLAVGTETQYF.